This T cell receptor (beta chain) derives from a study of CD8 T cells in Susac syndrome. Overall study context: Susac syndrome patients were untreated, on corticosteroids with some adding intravenous immunoglobulin, or on intravenous immunoglobulin only. Points from the study as a whole: In Susac patients, clonal expansion was not detected in CD4+ cells.

About this clonotype itself: Its antigen is as yet unknown.

Random hexamers were used to reverse transcribe an amount of about 0.45 to 1 ug RNA. TCRdb re-called the immunoSEQ multiplex PCR reads with MiXCR, one entry per CDR3 protein. The sample records some 200,000 distinct CDR3 sequences, roughly 95% being singletons. Sequencing input: CD4+ T cells from PBMCs. The clonotype originates from a human donor with Susac syndrome.

CDR3 in amino acids: CASSLAGVNTQYF. The CDR3 DNA reads as TGTGCCAGCAGCTTGGCAGGGGTGAATACGCAGTATTTT. The chain has TRBV7-2 and TRBJ2-3; perhaps TRBD1 as D (6 bases). The V and J ends lost 3 bases and 7 bases respectively, with 11 bases between them. The CDR3 extends over 13 amino acids. The germline CDR1 and CDR2 sequences are SGHTA and FQGNSA. Full variable domain (rest looked up from reference TRBV7-2 and TRBJ2-3): GAGVSQSPSNKVTEKGKDVELRCDPISGHTALYWYRQSLGQGLEFLIYFQGNSAPDKSGLPSDRFSAERTGGSVSTLTIQRTQQEDSAVYLCASSLAGVNTQYFGPGTRLTVL.